These 12 T cell receptor beta chains came from one sample sequenced in a study of cytomegalovirus exposure and HLA in healthy donors (dated by TCRdb to the late 2010s). Libraries were built with the immunoSEQ multiplex PCR assay. Not all clones reach the TCRdb copy of this immuneACCESS table, which keeps in-frame sequences only. Checked studies attribute under half of the gap to unresolved V genes and leave the rest unexplained. This sample gives roughly 230,000 clones in total; about 90% of them show up just once. Together, the top ten hold around 3.3% of the sample. Sample: PBMCs. These receptors came from a woman aged 25 to 39 in good health and CMV-seronegative.

The chain uses TRBV7-8 and TRBJ1-2; no clear D. V lost 2 bases and J 8 bases, leaving 15 bases between the germline ends. Germline lookup yields CDR1 SGHVS and CDR2 FQNEAQ. The CDR3 spans 14 residues. DNA of the CDR3: TGTGCCAGCAGCTTAAGGGCAGGTGAAGACGGCTACACCTTC. Translation: CASSLRAGEDGYTF.

The CDR3 loop is CASRSLAGGRTGELFF. CDR3 bases: TGTGCCAGCAGAAGCCTAGCGGGAGGACGAACCGGGGAGCTGTTTTTT. The V and J genes are TRBV7-9 and TRBJ2-2, with 11 bases matching TRBD2. The CDR3 has 16 amino acids. V lost 6 bases, J lost 5 bases, and 8 bases stayed unmatched. CDR1 is SEHNR and CDR2 is FQNEAQ in the germline V gene (reference sequence).

J is TRBJ2-7 and V is TRBV7-2; 10 bases map to TRBD2. The CDR3 is 16 residues long. J gave up 3 bases and V 5 bases, and 10 bases lay outside the gene matches. From germline, CDR1 is SGHTA and CDR2 FQGNSA. The chain's CDR3 is CASSLTAIAGGYEQYF. The CDR3 coding sequence is TGTGCCAGCAGCCTCACTGCCATAGCGGGAGGCTACGAGCAGTACTTC.

This clone was detected only once. V is TRBV5-6 and J is TRBJ2-7; 8 bases line up with TRBD1. Germline CDR1 reads SGHDT; CDR2 reads YYEEEE. J was trimmed by 7 bases and V by 3 bases; bases with no gene match: 9. The CDR3 runs 14 residues. CDR3 residues: CASSSTGVGREQYF. CDR3 sequence (DNA): TGTGCCAGCAGCTCGACAGGGGTCGGAAGAGAGCAGTACTTC.

This rearrangement joins TRBV28 to TRBJ1-2, with D possibly being TRBD1 (5 bases). Trimming shortened V by 1 base and J by 2 bases, and 20 bases separated the two germline ends. The CDR3 has 18 amino acids. Germline V lookup: CDR1 MDHEN, CDR2 SYDVKM. CDR3 loop: CASSLFGGISTPNYGYTF. CDR3 bases: TGTGCCAGCAGTTTATTTGGGGGGATCTCGACCCCAAACTATGGCTACACCTTC.

This clone was picked up a small number of times. The chain recombines TRBV6-5 with TRBJ2-7; 8 bases fit TRBD1. J lost 7 bases, V lost 7 bases, and 6 bases had no gene match. Per germline, CDR1 MNHEY and CDR2 SVGAGI. This CDR3 is 12 amino acids long. CDR3 nucleotides: TGTGCCAGCAAGCAGGGGGCTCGAGAGCAGTACTTC. It codes for CASKQGAREQYF.

V gene TRBV4-1 combines with J gene TRBJ2-7; D uncertain. The germline V and J ends were trimmed by 0 bases and 2 bases, with 11 bases remaining between them. The CDR3 is 15 amino acids. Germline values: CDR1 MGHRA, CDR2 YSYEKL. This CDR3 reads CASSQDGLSTYEQYF. In nucleotides, the CDR3 is TGCGCCAGCAGCCAAGATGGGCTATCAACCTACGAGCAGTACTTC.

This clone was seen a single time. The rearrangement uses TRBV19 and TRBJ2-1; TRBD2 might be the D (6 bases). The V gene's germline CDR1 is LNHDA and CDR2 SQIVND (reference sequence). Deletions cut 1 base from V and 12 bases from J, with 13 bases between. The CDR3 totals 13 residues. CDR3 coding DNA: TGTGCCAGTAGTATAGGTGAGCTGGGGGGGCAGTTCTTC. It specifies CASSIGELGGQFF.

The CDR3 nucleotides are TGTGCCAGCCTGCCGGACACTAACGAGGACGAGCAGTACTTC. Translating gives CASLPDTNEDEQYF. The V gene is TRBV28, the J gene TRBJ2-7; D is perhaps TRBD1 (5 bases). The CDR3 is 14 residues long. V was trimmed by 8 bases and J by 5 bases, leaving 19 bases between them. The germline CDR1 and CDR2 sequences are MDHEN and SYDVKM.

This chain connects TRBV9 to TRBJ2-7; tentative D call: TRBD2 (5 bases). CDR1 is SGDLS and CDR2 is YYNGEE in the germline V gene. The CDR3 is made up of 15 amino acids. The ends were cut back, 3 bases at V and 3 bases at J, with 16 bases in the middle. CDR3 amino acids: CASSEDSKPGYEQYF. The DNA of the CDR3 is TGTGCCAGCAGCGAGGACTCCAAACCAGGCTACGAGCAGTACTTC.

The CDR3 nucleotides are TGTGCCAGCACCCAAGGGACGGAAGAGACCCAGTACTTC. Protein sequence: CASTQGTEETQYF. The chain couples TRBV13 to TRBJ2-5; D could derive from TRBD1 or TRBD2 (5 bases each). Trimming removed 7 bases from V and 3 bases from J, with 12 bases in between. CDR1 and CDR2 (germline): PRHDT, FYEKMQ (reference sequence). CDR3 length: 13 amino acids.

This chain links TRBV7-2 with TRBJ1-4; D remains ambiguous. Trimming took off 3 bases at V and 8 bases at J, with 10 bases between the two ends. Per germline, CDR1 SGHTA and CDR2 FQGNSA. This CDR3 contains 13 residues. The CDR3 sequence: CASSFYLGEKLFF. CDR3 sequence (DNA): TGTGCCAGCAGCTTTTATCTAGGGGAAAAACTGTTTTTT.